The 9 T cell receptor beta chains presented below share a single source sample, sequenced in a study of STAT5B mutations in CD4+ large granular lymphocyte leukemia. Sequenced by immunoSEQ multiplex PCR; TCRdb stores in-frame clones only, minus some. The sample lists fewer than 50,000 clones; more than 60% were seen once. The sequencing input was CD4+ T cells from blood buffy coats. The receptors were sampled from a human donor in good health.

The chain employs TRBV14 and TRBJ1-2; 9 bases map to TRBD1. CDR3 length: 17 amino acids. The germline V gene has CDR1 SGHDN and CDR2 FVKESK. V lost 0 bases, J lost 4 bases, and 9 bases stayed unmatched. DNA of the CDR3: TGTGCCAGCAGCCAAGATCCGAGGACAGGGGCCATCTATGGCTACACCTTC. Amino acid sequence: CASSQDPRTGAIYGYTF.

The chain combines TRBV19 with TRBJ2-3, with 11 bases identical to TRBD2. V lost 4 bases and J lost 6; bases outside the gene matches: 9. The germline V gene has CDR1 LNHDA and CDR2 SQIVND (reference sequence). This CDR3 has 16 amino acids. The CDR3 nucleotides are TGTGCCAGTAGTACCCGGATAGCGGGAGGGCCGGATACGCAGTATTTT. Protein: CASSTRIAGGPDTQYF.

This clone has just one count. The V and J genes are TRBV7-2 and TRBJ1-2, with 8 bases matching TRBD1. The germline CDR1 and CDR2 sequences are SGHTA and FQGNSA. This CDR3 region has 13 residues. After removal of 4 bases from V and 8 bases from J, the junction contained 6 bases not matched to a gene. The chain's CDR3 is CASSSGTGGGYTF. The CDR3 DNA sequence: TGTGCCAGCAGCTCCGGGACAGGCGGGGGCTACACCTTC.

This sequence joins TRBV7-2 and TRBJ1-6; D unclear. The CDR3 spans 15 residues. V was trimmed by 5 bases and J by 6 bases, leaving 14 bases between them. Germline CDR1 and CDR2: SGHTA and FQGNSA. CDR3 sequence reads: CASSLSKGGNSPLHF. CDR3 DNA sequence: TGTGCCAGCAGCCTGAGCAAGGGAGGTAATTCACCCCTCCACTTT.

The rearrangement uses TRBV11-1 and TRBJ2-5, with 7 nucleotides matching TRBD1. Germline values: CDR1 SGHAT, CDR2 FQDESV (reference sequence). This CDR3 is built from 16 residues. J lost 5 bases, V lost 5 bases, and 14 bases had no gene match. The CDR3: CASSTRQGGLWETQYF. The CDR3 coding sequence is TGTGCCAGCAGCACCCGACAGGGCGGGTTGTGGGAGACCCAGTACTTC.

The chain employs TRBV10-1 and TRBJ1-4, with D possibly TRBD1 on 5 matching bases. The length of the CDR3 is 14 residues. Trimming took 10 bases from V and 8 from J, leaving 20 bases between them. The germline V gene encodes CDR1 WNHNN and CDR2 SYGVQD (reference sequence). This chain's CDR3 is CANDSGTGWEKLFF. The DNA for the CDR3 is TGCGCCAACGACTCCGGGACGGGCTGGGAAAAACTGTTTTTT.

This chain joins TRBV18 and TRBJ1-2, with D perhaps matching TRBD1 (6 bases). There are 16 residues in the CDR3. Germline CDR1 is KGHSH and CDR2 is LQKENI. Deletions cut 2 bases from V and 2 bases from J, with 15 bases between. CDR3 nucleotide sequence: TGTGCCAGCTCACCAACGGGAGGACAGACCAACTATGGCTACACCTTC. Amino acid sequence: CASSPTGGQTNYGYTF.

This rearrangement joins TRBV10-3 to TRBJ2-1, with TRBD2 matching 8 bases. V shed 2 bases, J shed 10 bases, and the junction held 10 bases outside the gene matches. Germline V gene sequence: CDR1 ENHRY, CDR2 SYGVKD. The CDR3 is 15 residues long. The CDR3 DNA follows: TGTGCCATCAGTGAGCGAAGGGGAGCGGGAGAGGAGCAGTTCTTC. Protein sequence: CAISERRGAGEEQFF.

This clone was detected only a few times. The chain is built from TRBV7-6 and TRBJ2-7, with TRBD1 matching over 7 bases. Trimming took 2 bases from V and 2 from J; bases not matched to a gene: 3. The CDR3 has 14 residues. Germline V lookup: CDR1 SGHVS, CDR2 FNYEAQ. CDR3 sequence reads: CASSLSGQAYEQYF. CDR3 DNA sequence: TGTGCCAGCAGCTTATCTGGACAGGCCTACGAGCAGTACTTC.